This T cell receptor (beta chain) stems from a study of T cell responses to AZD1222 COVID-19 vaccine. Libraries were prepared by immunoSEQ multiplex PCR; TCRdb keeps only in-frame clonotypes and omits some of them. The table lists about 160,000 clones, 90% to 95% of them singletons. The CDR3 has 14 residues. V dropped 4 bases and J dropped 0 bases, with 10 bases sitting between them. The germline CDR1 and CDR2 sequences are SNHLY and FYNNEI. This specimen was peripheral blood, taken on day 0 of AZD1222 vaccination. The gene calls are TRBV2 and TRBJ2-7; D not certain. This TCR was recovered from an adult in good health. The CDR3 loop reads CASSAYGSSYEQYF. As DNA, the CDR3 is TGTGCCAGCAGTGCCTATGGCAGCTCCTACGAGCAGTACTTC.